This T cell receptor beta chain was recovered during a study of early T cells in non-severe SARS-CoV-2 infection (dated by TCRdb to the early 2020s). Some background on the complete study: TCR sequencing used bulk RNA from unsorted whole blood, so alpha and beta chains could not be paired. Study-level results and caveats: VDJdb matching was skewed toward anti-spike CD8 responses and likely underestimated virus-specific expansions, missing private and CD4 specificities.

This was a case-control study nested in a cohort of healthcare workers in London, UK, who had nasopharyngeal swab PCR tests and blood samples taken every week. Between 23 and 31 March 2020, the week of the UK lockdown, healthcare workers were enrolled and then followed up weekly for as long as 16 weeks. The CDR3 measures 15 amino acids from cysteine to phenylalanine. The read is trimmed to its CDR3 DNA, 45 bases read in frame from base 1. V trim: 0 bases; J trim: 6 bases; unmatched bases: 0. The germline V gene (reference sequence) supplies CDR1 LNHNV and CDR2 YYDKDF. The library was produced with 5' RACE. The sequencer was a NextSeq 500. The TCR library protocol attached unique molecular identifiers to individual cDNA molecules to correct for sequencing error and PCR bias. Both TCR alpha and beta chains were sequenced, and tight co-correlation was observed between alpha and beta sequence abundances in each sample. The source study handled its data this way. Decombinator V4 was used to annotate TCR sequences for V gene, J gene and CDR3. Expanded TCRs were defined as changing significantly between any two time points under a Poisson model with p below 0.0001. Abundances of TCRs were expressed as counts per million after normalisation to the total number of TCRs sequenced in each sample. TRAV1-2 paired with TRAJ12, TRAJ20 or TRAJ33 defined MAIT TCRs, while TRAV10 paired with TRAJ18 defined iNKT TCRs. VDJdb, accessed on 1 November 2021, was searched for TCRs annotated for CMV, EBV and SARS-CoV-2, and TCRs annotated for more than one antigen were excluded. TCRdb cleaned the public reads at Q25 with fastp, built clones with MiXCR and kept in-frame beta chains. Rows with one shared CDR3 protein collapse into an entry with the most common genes and DNA. V and J calls and clone size were set by TCRdb, not the authors. Here the sample has around 52,000 distinct CDR3 sequences; approximately 6.2% occur a single time. Clones ranked in the top ten supply roughly 4% of the sample.

This clonotype was seen repeatedly, ten times or more. Its antigen is currently not known. No much larger clone is present one base from it, and per-base qualities are unavailable. The sample consisted of whole blood. The rearranged chain carries TRBV15 and TRBJ2-1; the central 12 bases match TRBD2. This TCR was recovered from an adult who was a healthcare worker with PCR-confirmed SARS-CoV-2 infection or an uninfected control (not recorded which). The DNA sequence is TGTGCCACCAGCAGAGAACTAGCGGGGGGCAATGAGCAGTTCTTC. This translates into CATSRELAGGNEQFF.